This T cell receptor (beta chain) comes out of a study of shared clonotypes between healthy human individuals. Findings and limits, study-wide: Several donors held about 4.6% of naive CD4 clonotypes in common. Despite large depth, sorted-subset datasets appeared incompletely sequenced.

The method was immunoSEQ multiplex PCR; TCRdb's version includes in-frame clones alone and lacks a portion of them. The sample gives more than 850,000 clones, approximately 78% of which show up once; about 0.52% is in the top ten. Looked up from germline, CDR1 is SGHRS and CDR2 is YFSETQ. The V and J ends lost 4 bases and 0 bases respectively, with 14 bases between them. The CDR3 has 15 residues. Comment on this clone: Its target is unknown.

The sequenced sample consisted of memory CD4+ T cells from PBMCs. The subset denotes: CD45RA-negative fraction. The rearrangement links TRBV5-1 to TRBJ2-7; perhaps TRBD1 as D (7 bases). The TCR comes from a man in his late teens or twenties in good health. Some clones in this sample may be carry-over from other donors' samples. CDR3 sequence reads: CASSPEGQSSYEQYF. The CDR3 DNA is TGCGCCAGCAGCCCGGAGGGACAGAGCTCCTACGAGCAGTACTTC.